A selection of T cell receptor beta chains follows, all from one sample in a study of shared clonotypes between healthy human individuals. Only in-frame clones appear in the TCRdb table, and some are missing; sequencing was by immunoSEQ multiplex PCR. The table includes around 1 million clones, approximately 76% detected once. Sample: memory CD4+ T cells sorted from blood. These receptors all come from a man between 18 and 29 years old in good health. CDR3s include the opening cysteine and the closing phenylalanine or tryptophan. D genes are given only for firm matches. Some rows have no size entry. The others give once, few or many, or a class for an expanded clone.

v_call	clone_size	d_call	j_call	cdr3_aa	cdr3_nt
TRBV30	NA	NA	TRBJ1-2	CAWRGPGRGYGYTF	TGTGCCTGGAGAGGGCCGGGACGGGGGTATGGCTACACCTTC
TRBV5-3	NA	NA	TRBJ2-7	CARSLVLEIYEQYF	TGTGCCAGAAGCTTGGTGCTAGAGATCTACGAGCAGTACTTC
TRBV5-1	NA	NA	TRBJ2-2	CASSFGASDPNTGELFF	TGCGCCAGCAGCTTCGGGGCCTCCGATCCGAACACCGGGGAGCTGTTTTTT
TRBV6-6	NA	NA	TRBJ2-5	CASSYSGGQETQYF	TGTGCCAGCAGTTACTCGGGGGGCCAAGAGACCCAGTACTTC
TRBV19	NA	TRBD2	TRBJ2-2	CASSISGLAGRNTGELFF	TGTGCCAGTAGTATATCGGGACTAGCGGGGAGGAACACCGGGGAGCTGTTTTTT
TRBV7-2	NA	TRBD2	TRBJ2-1	CASSLSGLGLAEQFF	TGTGCCAGCAGCTTATCAGGACTAGGCCTCGCTGAGCAGTTCTTC
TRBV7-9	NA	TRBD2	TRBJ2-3	CASSFGLAVGGDTQYF	TGTGCCAGCAGCTTTGGACTAGCGGTGGGGGGAGATACGCAGTATTTT
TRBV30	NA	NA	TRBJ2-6	CAWTGIGANVLTF	TGTGCCTGGACCGGGATCGGGGCCAACGTCCTGACTTTC
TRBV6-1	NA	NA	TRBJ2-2	CATIWGMNTGELFF	TGTGCCACCATTTGGGGGATGAACACCGGGGAGCTGTTTTTT
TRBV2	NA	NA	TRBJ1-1	CASSEGGRAFF	TGTGCCAGCAGTGAAGGTGGCCGGGCTTTCTTT
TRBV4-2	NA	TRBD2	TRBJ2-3	CASSQETSGGQADTQYF	TGTGCCAGCAGCCAAGAGACTAGCGGGGGCCAGGCAGATACGCAGTATTTT
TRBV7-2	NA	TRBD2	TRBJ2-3	CASSPSGSGPDTQYF	TGTGCCAGCAGCCCTAGCGGGAGTGGTCCAGATACGCAGTATTTT
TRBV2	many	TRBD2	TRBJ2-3	CASSAPSGREDTQYF	TGTGCCAGCAGTGCGCCTAGCGGGAGGGAGGATACGCAGTATTTT
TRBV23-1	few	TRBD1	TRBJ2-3	CARNSTKDRGKGTDTQYF	TGCGCCAGAAACTCAACTAAAGACAGGGGTAAGGGCACAGATACGCAGTATTTT
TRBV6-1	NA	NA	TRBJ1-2	CASSEIPAANYGYTF	TGTGCCAGCAGTGAAATCCCCGCCGCTAACTATGGCTACACCTTC
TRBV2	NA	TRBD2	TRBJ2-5	CASTIAGGPRETQYF	TGTGCCAGCACTATAGCGGGGGGGCCGAGAGAGACCCAGTACTTC
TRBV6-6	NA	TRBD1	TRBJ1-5	CASSWGDRVGNQPQHF	TGTGCCAGCAGTTGGGGGGACAGGGTTGGGAATCAGCCCCAGCATTTT
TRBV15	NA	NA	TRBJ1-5	CATSRAYQPQHF	TGTGCCACCAGCAGAGCCTATCAGCCCCAGCATTTT
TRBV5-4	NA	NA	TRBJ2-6	CASSLDRANVLTF	TGTGCCAGCAGCTTGGACAGGGCCAACGTCCTGACTTTC
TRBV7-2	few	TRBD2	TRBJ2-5	CASSLVASGIQTQYF	TGTGCCAGCAGCTTAGTGGCTAGCGGGATACAGACCCAGTACTTC
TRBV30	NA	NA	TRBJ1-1	CAWSVHRSGVEAFF	TGTGCCTGGAGTGTACATCGTAGCGGGGTGGAAGCTTTCTTT
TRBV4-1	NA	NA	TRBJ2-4	CASSQDLPDNTVLAKNIQYF	TGCGCCAGCAGCCAAGATCTACCAGACAATACGGTTTTAGCCAAAAACATTCAGTACTTC
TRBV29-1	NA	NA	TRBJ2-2	CSATGLLRNTGELFF	TGCAGCGCTACCGGTCTGCTACGCAATACCGGGGAGCTGTTTTTT
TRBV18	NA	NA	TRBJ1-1	CASSPKRAGSGTEAFF	TGTGCCAGCTCACCAAAGCGCGCGGGGTCGGGCACTGAAGCTTTCTTT
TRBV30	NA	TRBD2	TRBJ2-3	CAWSTGTSGGTDTQYF	TGTGCCTGGAGTACCGGGACTAGCGGGGGCACAGATACGCAGTATTTT
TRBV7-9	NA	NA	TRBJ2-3	CASSLVPDTQYF	TGTGCCAGCAGCTTAGTACCCGATACGCAGTATTTT
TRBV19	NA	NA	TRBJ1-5	CASSIDQEARGRQPQHF	TGTGCCAGTAGTATAGATCAAGAGGCAAGGGGCCGGCAGCCCCAGCATTTT
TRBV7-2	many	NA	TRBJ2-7	CASSPRTYEQYF	TGTGCCAGCAGCCCCCGTACCTACGAGCAGTACTTC
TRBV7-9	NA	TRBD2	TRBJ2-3	CASSLGLAVTDTQYF	TGTGCCAGCAGCCTCGGACTAGCGGTGACAGATACGCAGTATTTT
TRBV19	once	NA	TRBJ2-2	CASSIERSWGDRELFF	TGTGCCAGTAGTATTGAAAGAAGTTGGGGAGACAGGGAGCTGTTTTTT
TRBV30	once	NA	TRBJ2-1	CAWRRGLSYNEQFF	TGTGCCTGGAGGAGAGGACTGAGTTACAATGAGCAGTTCTTC
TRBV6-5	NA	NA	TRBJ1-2	CASRRFGAYGYTF	TGTGCCAGCAGGCGATTTGGGGCCTATGGCTACACCTTC
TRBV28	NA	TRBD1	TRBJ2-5	CASSSGQMKETQYF	TGTGCCAGCAGCTCGGGACAGATGAAAGAGACCCAGTACTTC
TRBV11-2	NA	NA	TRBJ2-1	CASSYGPAINEQFF	TGTGCCAGCAGCTATGGACCGGCAATCAATGAGCAGTTCTTC
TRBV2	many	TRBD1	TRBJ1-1	CASSEPGTGTDPFF	TGTGCCAGCAGTGAACCCGGGACAGGAACGGATCCTTTCTTT
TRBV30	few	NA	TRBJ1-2	CAWETANYGYTF	TGTGCCTGGGAGACAGCTAACTATGGCTACACCTTC
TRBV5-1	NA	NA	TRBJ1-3	CASSPDLSGNTIYF	TGCGCCAGCAGCCCGGATTTGTCTGGAAACACCATATATTTT
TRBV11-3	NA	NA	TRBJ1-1	CASSLGPIGAEAFF	TGTGCCAGCAGCTTAGGTCCCATAGGCGCTGAAGCTTTCTTT
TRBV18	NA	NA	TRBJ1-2	CASSRLRESYGYTF	TGTGCCAGCTCACGACTTAGGGAATCTTATGGCTACACCTTC
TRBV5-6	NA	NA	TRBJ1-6	CASSPWATSPLHF	TGTGCCAGCAGCCCGTGGGCCACCTCACCCCTCCACTTT
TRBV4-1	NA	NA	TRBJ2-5	CASSQTGLTETQYF	TGCGCCAGCAGCCAAACCGGGCTTACAGAGACCCAGTACTTC
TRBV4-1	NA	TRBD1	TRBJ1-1	CASSQRTGSAAEAFF	TGCGCCAGCAGCCAGAGGACAGGGAGTGCCGCTGAAGCTTTCTTT
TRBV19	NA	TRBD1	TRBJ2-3	CASSIGQGMDTQYF	TGTGCCAGTAGTATAGGACAGGGTATGGATACGCAGTATTTT
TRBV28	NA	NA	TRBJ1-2	CASSLANYGYTF	TGTGCCAGCAGTTTAGCCAACTATGGCTACACCTTC
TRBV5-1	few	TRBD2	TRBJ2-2	CASSLSAGVESGELFF	TGCGCCAGCAGCTTGTCGGCGGGGGTCGAATCCGGGGAGCTGTTTTTT
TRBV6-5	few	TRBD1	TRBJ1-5	CASSRQGANQPQHF	TGTGCCAGCAGTCGACAGGGAGCAAATCAGCCCCAGCATTTT
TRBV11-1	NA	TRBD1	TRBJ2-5	CASSFGQGISETQYF	TGTGCCAGCAGCTTCGGACAGGGGATTTCAGAGACCCAGTACTTC
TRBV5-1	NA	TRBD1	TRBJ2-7	CASSPGGGQGYEQYF	TGCGCCAGCAGCCCAGGAGGGGGACAGGGATACGAGCAGTACTTC
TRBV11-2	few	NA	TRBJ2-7	CASSIKRSRLADGDEQYF	TGTGCCAGCAGCATTAAAAGGTCGCGTCTGGCGGATGGTGACGAGCAGTACTTC